A selection of T cell receptor beta chains follows, all from one sample in a study of T cell repertoires in ileal Crohn's disease. Sequencing used immunoSEQ multiplex PCR; TCRdb keeps in-frame clones, though not all of them. Of 5,000 to 6,500 clones listed, roughly 80% were seen once; the top ten hold roughly 27%. Material for sequencing was ileal tissue. These receptors were taken from an adult with Crohn's disease. Both conserved end residues are part of each CDR3. The D gene is left open where the match is weak. A clone size is listed for some rows: how often the clone was seen (once, few, many), or a class if it is expanded.

j_gene | d_gene | abundance | v_gene | len | CDR3aa | CDR3nt
TRBJ2-4 | - | - | TRBV11-2 | 15 | CASSLDLASENIQYF | TGTGCCAGCAGCTTAGACCTAGCGTCGGAAAACATTCAGTACTTC
TRBJ2-7 | TRBD1 | - | TRBV2 | 15 | CASSPRIQGAGEQYF | TGTGCCAGCAGTCCCCGAATACAGGGGGCTGGGGAGCAGTACTTC
TRBJ1-5 | TRBD1 | - | TRBV27 | 14 | CASSLRGLWWTQHF | TGTGCCAGCAGTTTGAGGGGGCTTTGGTGGACCCAGCATTTT
TRBJ2-3 | - | - | TRBV5-4 | 13 | CASSPPVGDTQYF | TGTGCCAGCAGCCCCCCAGTCGGGGATACGCAGTATTTT
TRBJ1-1 | TRBD1 | - | TRBV5-6 | 16 | CASSPWTGGKRAEAFF | TGTGCCAGCAGCCCTTGGACAGGGGGCAAAAGGGCTGAAGCTTTCTTT
TRBJ2-7 | TRBD2 | - | TRBV5-1 | 15 | CASSLGLAGVYEQYF | TGCGCCAGCAGCTTGGGGCTAGCGGGAGTCTACGAGCAGTACTTC
TRBJ2-4 | TRBD2 | - | TRBV5-6 | 16 | CASSLGLAATKNIQYF | TGTGCCAGCAGCCTGGGACTAGCGGCAACTAAAAACATTCAGTACTTC
TRBJ2-2 | TRBD2 | - | TRBV5-1 | 15 | CASSPTTGGPGELFF | TGCGCCAGCAGCCCGACTACGGGAGGTCCCGGGGAGCTGTTTTTT
TRBJ2-7 | - | - | TRBV7-2 | 14 | CASSPQTGPYEQYF | TGTGCCAGCAGCCCGCAGACAGGACCCTACGAGCAGTACTTC
TRBJ2-1 | - | - | TRBV4-1 | 14 | CASSQEGYRNEQFF | TGCGCCAGCAGCCAAGAGGGGTACAGGAATGAGCAGTTCTTC
TRBJ2-2 | - | once | TRBV5-4 | 17 | CASSLPHVTGATGELFF | TGTGCCAGCAGCTTGCCCCATGTGACTGGGGCCACCGGGGAGCTGTTTTTT
TRBJ1-6 | TRBD1 | once | TRBV5-6 | 15 | CASSLPGGNNSPLHF | TGTGCCAGCAGCTTGCCAGGGGGCAATAATTCACCCCTCCACTTT
TRBJ1-4 | TRBD1 | - | TRBV4-1 | 15 | CASSQGDTGGKKLFF | TGCGCCAGCAGCCAAGGGGATACAGGGGGCAAAAAACTGTTTTTT
TRBJ1-1 | - | few | TRBV10-3 | 13 | CAISESVGTEAFF | TGTGCCATCAGTGAATCGGTCGGCACTGAAGCTTTCTTT
TRBJ2-1 | TRBD1 | - | TRBV5-1 | 15 | CASVLGQGLYNEQFF | TGCGCCAGCGTCCTGGGACAGGGACTTTACAATGAGCAGTTCTTC
TRBJ2-7 | - | - | TRBV5-5 | 15 | CASSLPWHTSYEQYF | TGTGCCAGCAGCTTACCGTGGCATACCTCCTACGAGCAGTACTTC
TRBJ2-1 | TRBD2 | - | TRBV28 | 16 | CASSLSGTSRSNEQFF | TGTGCCAGCAGCCTGAGCGGGACTAGCAGATCCAATGAGCAGTTCTTC
TRBJ1-2 | - | - | TRBV6-4 | 13 | CASSDTDSGGYTF | TGTGCCAGCAGTGACACGGATTCGGGAGGCTACACCTTC
TRBJ2-7 | TRBD2 | once | TRBV5-4 | 15 | CASSLGSGRTFEQYF | TGTGCCAGCAGCTTAGGTAGCGGGAGAACGTTTGAGCAGTACTTC
TRBJ1-5 | TRBD1 | - | TRBV27 | 15 | CASRSGQGAAQPQHF | TGTGCCAGCAGATCTGGACAGGGGGCGGCTCAGCCCCAGCATTTT
TRBJ1-2 | - | - | TRBV5-1 | 15 | CASSLAGTTNYGYTF | TGCGCCAGCAGCTTGGCCGGGACTACTAACTATGGCTACACCTTC
TRBJ1-2 | - | - | TRBV30 | 13 | CAWSVPAAYGYTF | TGTGCCTGGAGTGTCCCAGCGGCCTATGGCTACACCTTC
TRBJ1-6 | - | - | TRBV7-2 | 19 | CASSLRGPAASSYNSPLHF | TGTGCCAGCAGCTTAAGAGGTCCGGCGGCCTCCTCCTATAATTCACCCCTCCACTTT
TRBJ2-1 | TRBD1 | few | TRBV7-2 | 15 | CASSPGTGNNNEQFF | TGTGCCAGCAGCCCGGGGACAGGGAATAACAATGAGCAGTTCTTC
TRBJ2-7 | TRBD2 | - | TRBV7-3 | 17 | CASSPRQGTSGTYEQYF | TGTGCCAGCAGCCCAAGACAGGGCACTAGCGGGACCTACGAGCAGTACTTC
TRBJ2-7 | - | - | TRBV7-8 | 13 | CASSSQLLYEQYF | TGTGCCAGCAGCTCCCAACTCCTCTACGAGCAGTACTTC
TRBJ1-1 | - | - | TRBV7-9 | 13 | CAGSLEGRGGTFF | TGTGCCGGCAGCTTAGAAGGCAGGGGTGGAACTTTCTTT
TRBJ1-2 | TRBD1 | - | TRBV7-9 | 18 | CASSLAPGTGYLGYGYTF | TGTGCCAGCAGCTTAGCGCCCGGGACAGGGTATCTCGGATATGGCTACACCTTC
TRBJ2-7 | TRBD2 | - | TRBV28 | 15 | CASSLGTSGTYEQYF | TGTGCCAGCAGTTTGGGGACTAGCGGGACCTACGAGCAGTACTTC
TRBJ1-6 | TRBD1 | - | TRBV28 | 15 | CASSAGTGLPSPLHF | TGTGCCAGCAGCGCCGGGACAGGGCTTCCATCACCCCTCCACTTT
TRBJ1-2 | - | - | TRBV9 | 14 | CASSASGLNYGYTF | TGTGCCAGCAGCGCCTCAGGGCTTAACTATGGCTACACCTTC
TRBJ2-7 | - | few | TRBV10-3 | 11 | CAISYEYEQYF | TGTGCCATCAGCTATGAATACGAGCAGTACTTC
TRBJ1-2 | TRBD1 | - | TRBV19 | 13 | CASSTRDRGGYTF | TGTGCCAGTAGCACCCGGGACAGGGGAGGCTACACCTTC
TRBJ1-1 | - | - | TRBV2 | 13 | CASIISVNTEAFF | TGTGCCAGCATTATCAGCGTGAACACTGAAGCTTTCTTT
TRBJ2-3 | - | - | TRBV11-3 | 14 | CASSLDTGTDTQYF | TGTGCCAGCAGCTTAGATACAGGCACAGATACGCAGTATTTT
TRBJ1-4 | TRBD1 | - | TRBV6-6 | 14 | CASSPGGQNEKLFF | TGTGCCAGCAGTCCTGGGGGACAGAATGAAAAACTGTTTTTT
TRBJ1-4 | - | - | TRBV12-2 | 16 | CASRLERYRRNEKLFF | TGTGCAAGTCGCTTAGAAAGGTACAGGCGAAATGAAAAACTGTTTTTT
TRBJ2-7 | TRBD2 | few | TRBV6-5 | 13 | CASSRSGGYEQYF | TGTGCCAGCAGTCGCAGCGGGGGGTACGAGCAGTACTTC
TRBJ1-6 | - | - | TRBV11-2 | 16 | CASSLDAFRGNSPLHF | TGTGCCAGCAGCTTAGATGCGTTTAGGGGCAATTCACCCCTCCACTTT
TRBJ2-3 | TRBD1 | - | TRBV6-4 | 14 | CASSDRQGADTQYF | TGTGCCAGCAGTGACCGACAGGGGGCAGATACGCAGTATTTT
TRBJ1-2 | - | - | TRBV2 | 13 | CASSADSYYGYTF | TGTGCCAGCAGTGCGGACAGCTACTATGGCTACACCTTC
TRBJ2-7 | TRBD2 | - | TRBV28 | 14 | CASSYLAGGGKQYF | TGTGCCAGCAGTTATTTAGCGGGAGGAGGTAAGCAGTACTTC